A selection of T cell receptor beta chains follows, all from one sample in a study of cytomegalovirus exposure and HLA in healthy donors. Libraries were prepared by immunoSEQ multiplex PCR; TCRdb keeps only in-frame clonotypes and omits some of them. Altogether about 60,000 clones are present, 90% to 97% being singletons, with the ten largest covering roughly 0.98%. The material sequenced was PBMCs. The receptors here all came from a man aged 18-30 years in good health and CMV-seronegative. Both conserved end residues are part of each CDR3. D genes are given only for firm matches. Size is stated for part of the rows, as once, few or many counts, or as a class when the clone is expanded.

len	d_gene	v_gene	abundance	j_gene	CDR3aa
13	NA	TRBV5-1	NA	TRBJ2-5	CASSLAPQETQYF
15	NA	TRBV9	once	TRBJ2-3	CASSVEGGSTDTQYF
14	NA	TRBV2	NA	TRBJ1-4	CASSERGRNEKLFF
16	TRBD1	TRBV5-1	once	TRBJ2-7	CASSAGGTGDAYEQYF
16	TRBD2	TRBV15	NA	TRBJ2-5	CATSRVGAGYQETQYF
15	TRBD2	TRBV7-2	once	TRBJ2-5	CASSSGLAGGETQYF
14	NA	TRBV10-3	NA	TRBJ2-7	CAISESQGPHEQYF
16	TRBD2	TRBV5-1	NA	TRBJ2-5	CASSLGARAGRETQYF
13	NA	TRBV15	NA	TRBJ1-1	CATSIARNTEAFF
15	TRBD1	TRBV28	NA	TRBJ2-1	CASSETGQLYNEQFF
13	NA	TRBV7-5	NA	TRBJ1-2	CARSLGQVGGYTF
16	TRBD2	TRBV7-2	NA	TRBJ2-2	CASSLEEAGVNGELFF
13	TRBD1	TRBV5-1	NA	TRBJ2-7	CASSTGQGDEQYF
15	NA	TRBV19	NA	TRBJ1-3	CASTLGTSPGNTIYF
15	TRBD1	TRBV5-1	NA	TRBJ2-3	CASSFGQGGTDTQYF
14	TRBD1	TRBV6-5	NA	TRBJ1-2	CASSTTRDSYGYTF
15	NA	TRBV13	NA	TRBJ2-3	CASSQGGSSTDTQYF
14	NA	TRBV28	NA	TRBJ2-4	CASSFLGEKNIQYF
14	NA	TRBV7-2	once	TRBJ2-1	CASSLTGDHNEQFF
15	TRBD2	TRBV4-2	NA	TRBJ2-7	CASSQLPGGSNEQYF
13	NA	TRBV19	NA	TRBJ1-5	CASSTVRNQPQHF
14	NA	TRBV5-4	NA	TRBJ1-1	CASSDLTGLDEAFF
13	TRBD1	TRBV7-9	NA	TRBJ2-7	CASRQGKSYEQYF
13	NA	TRBV7-2	NA	TRBJ2-7	CASRKEGLYEQYF
18	NA	TRBV7-9	NA	TRBJ2-1	CASSLEGKWNEAYNEQFF
14	NA	TRBV6-5	NA	TRBJ2-7	CASMKRADGDEQYF
15	TRBD2	TRBV30	NA	TRBJ2-1	CAWSGGTSGRDEQFF
14	NA	TRBV7-9	NA	TRBJ1-2	CASSLEGLGYGYTF
14	NA	TRBV19	once	TRBJ1-1	CASSTLAGHTEAFF
11	NA	TRBV25-1	NA	TRBJ2-5	CASSVTETQYF
14	NA	TRBV5-5	NA	TRBJ2-1	CASSLATGNNEQFF
16	TRBD2	TRBV15	NA	TRBJ2-1	CATSRSRLAGDNEQFF
14	NA	TRBV18	NA	TRBJ2-3	CASSPRQSTDTQYF
18	NA	TRBV23-1	NA	TRBJ2-5	CASSQSRAGQTDSGTQYF
16	TRBD1	TRBV28	once	TRBJ2-7	CASSTIRTGGAYEQYF
15	TRBD1	TRBV5-4	NA	TRBJ1-4	CASSFYYRGNEKLFF
16	TRBD1	TRBV19	NA	TRBJ1-1	CASIPGTGTMNTEAFF
11	NA	TRBV6-1	NA	TRBJ2-7	CASTGIYEQYF
15	NA	TRBV7-9	NA	TRBJ2-5	CASSQPLGEAETQYF
17	TRBD2	TRBV5-1	NA	TRBJ2-5	CASSLGTSGRPQETQYF
12	NA	TRBV28	once	TRBJ2-1	CASRVFGNEQFF
12	NA	TRBV7-9	NA	TRBJ2-2	CAGRLNTGELFF
16	TRBD2	TRBV5-4	NA	TRBJ2-1	CASSLASSGRAGEQFF
14	TRBD1	TRBV30	few	TRBJ1-3	CAWKTQGTGNTIYF
15	TRBD1	TRBV9	NA	TRBJ2-5	CASSGRTGEAETQYF
14	TRBD1	TRBV12-5	NA	TRBJ2-3	CASGQGQNTDTQYF
16	TRBD2	TRBV7-6	NA	TRBJ2-3	CASSFGPSGRTDTQYF
16	TRBD2	TRBV18	once	TRBJ2-7	CASSPAGLAGDPEQYF
14	NA	TRBV7-2	NA	TRBJ2-1	CASSLNQGYNEQFF
12	NA	TRBV29-1	NA	TRBJ2-3	CSVGRVTDTQYF
12	TRBD1	TRBV19	NA	TRBJ1-2	CATQVQGYGYTF
13	NA	TRBV6-1	NA	TRBJ2-1	CASSIGSWNEQFF
13	NA	TRBV5-1	NA	TRBJ2-5	CASSLQGRETQYF
15	NA	TRBV23-1	NA	TRBJ2-7	CASSQAGRGVDEQYF